This T cell receptor beta chain is drawn from a study of T cell responses to AZD1222 COVID-19 vaccine. From germline, CDR1 is MNHEY and CDR2 SMNVEV (reference sequence). CDR3 length: 15 residues. V was trimmed by 6 bases and J by 1 base, leaving 13 bases between them. Findings and limits, study-wide: Increased Spike-specific TCR breadth and depth were observed after two AZD1222 doses.

Sequencing used immunoSEQ multiplex PCR; TCRdb keeps in-frame clones, though not all of them. This sample yields about 42,000 clones, of which approximately 90% are seen a single time; around 25% belongs to the top ten. To note about this clone: No antigen is known for it.

Sample: peripheral blood, taken 28 days after the second AZD1222 dose. V and J are TRBV27 and TRBJ1-5, with D unresolved. The source is an adult who received the AZD1222 COVID-19 vaccine. The CDR3 loop is CASSEKLRSNQPQHF. The DNA for the CDR3 is TGTGCCAGCAGCGAAAAGCTTCGCAGCAATCAGCCCCAGCATTTT.